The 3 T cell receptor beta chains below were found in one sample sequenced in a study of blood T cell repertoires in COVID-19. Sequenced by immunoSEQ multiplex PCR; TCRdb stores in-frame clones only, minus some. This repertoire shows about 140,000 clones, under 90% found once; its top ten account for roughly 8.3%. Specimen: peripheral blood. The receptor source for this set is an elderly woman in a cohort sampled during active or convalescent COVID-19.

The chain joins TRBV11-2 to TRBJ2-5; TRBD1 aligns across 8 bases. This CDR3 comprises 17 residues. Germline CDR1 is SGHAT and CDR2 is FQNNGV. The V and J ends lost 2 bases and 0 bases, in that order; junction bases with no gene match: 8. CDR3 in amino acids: CASSLIQGARYQETQYF. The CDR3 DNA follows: TGTGCCAGCAGCTTAATTCAGGGGGCCAGGTACCAAGAGACCCAGTACTTC.

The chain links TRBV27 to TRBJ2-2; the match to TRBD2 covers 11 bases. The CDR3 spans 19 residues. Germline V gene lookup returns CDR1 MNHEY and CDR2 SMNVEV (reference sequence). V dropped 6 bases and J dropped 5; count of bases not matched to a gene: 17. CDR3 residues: CASSPRGRLAGLRTGELFF. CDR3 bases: TGTGCCAGCAGCCCCCGGGGGCGACTAGCGGGGCTACGTACCGGGGAGCTGTTTTTT.

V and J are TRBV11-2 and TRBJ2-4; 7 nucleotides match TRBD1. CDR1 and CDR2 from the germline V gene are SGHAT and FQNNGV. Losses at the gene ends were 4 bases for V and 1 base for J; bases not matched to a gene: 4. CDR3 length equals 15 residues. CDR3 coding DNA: TGTGCCAGCAGCTCACAGGGGTCGGCCAAAAACATTCAGTACTTC. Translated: CASSSQGSAKNIQYF.